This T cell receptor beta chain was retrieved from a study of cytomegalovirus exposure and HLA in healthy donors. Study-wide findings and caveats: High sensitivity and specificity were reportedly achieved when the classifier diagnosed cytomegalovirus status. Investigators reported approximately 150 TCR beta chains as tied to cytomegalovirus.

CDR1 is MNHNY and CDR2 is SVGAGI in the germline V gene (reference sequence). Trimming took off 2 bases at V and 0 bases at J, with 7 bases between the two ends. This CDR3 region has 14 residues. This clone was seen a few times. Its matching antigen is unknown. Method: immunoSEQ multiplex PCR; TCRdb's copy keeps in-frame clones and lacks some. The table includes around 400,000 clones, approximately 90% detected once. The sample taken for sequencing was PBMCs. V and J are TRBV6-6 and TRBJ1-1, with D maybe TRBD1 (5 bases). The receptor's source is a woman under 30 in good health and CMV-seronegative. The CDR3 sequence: CASSYGHMNTEAFF. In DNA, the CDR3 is TGTGCCAGCAGTTACGGACACATGAACACTGAAGCTTTCTTT.